This T cell receptor beta chain was recorded in a study of somatic mutations in cytotoxic T cells in rheumatoid arthritis. As for the study in general: Nearly 100% purity was obtained when some V beta antibody-stained T-cell populations were flow-sorted; these included V beta1+ cells sequenced for TCRB.

Only in-frame clones appear in the TCRdb table, and some are missing; sequencing was by immunoSEQ multiplex PCR. The table shows some 25,000 clones, with roughly 87% occurring only once. CD4+ cells and CD8+ cells were each obtained through positive magnetic bead selection, and their purity was assessed by flow cytometry. The V gene's germline CDR1 is MGHDK and CDR2 SYGVNS. V was clipped by 5 bases and J by 6 bases, with 14 bases between them. CDR3 length: 13 amino acids. The chain combines TRBV25-1 with TRBJ2-7; maybe TRBD2 (6 bases). Sample: CD8+ T cells sorted from blood. This TCR was recovered from a middle-aged man in good health. CDR3 amino acids: CASSWGEPGEQYF. CDR3 DNA: TGTGCCAGCAGTTGGGGGGAGCCGGGCGAGCAGTACTTC.